Sequencing of this T cell receptor (beta chain) was carried out in a study of T cells in Graves' hyperthyroidism and ophthalmopathy. The CDR3 consists of 16 residues. V gave up 0 bases and J gave up 1 base, with 12 bases separating them. Germline lookup yields CDR1 SGHRS and CDR2 YFSETQ. The TCR beta CDR3 regions underwent amplification using RNA transcripts as the source. First-round RT-PCR with HTBI primers amplified the TCR CDR3 region. TCRdb passed the multiplex PCR reads through MiXCR, listing each CDR3 protein once. The data show a few hundred thousand distinct CDR3 sequences, roughly 23% seen once. In its sample, this clonotype was seen a few times.

This clonotype was sampled from a woman in her 70s with Graves' ophthalmopathy. The V call is TRBV5-1, the J call TRBJ2-3; tentatively, D is TRBD2 (6 bases). The sample was blood. This chain's CDR3 is CASSLGGSGRTDTQYF. CDR3 nucleotides: TGCGCCAGCAGCTTGGGAGGTAGCGGACGCACAGATACGCAGTATTTT.